The 28 T cell receptor beta chains listed next were all sequenced from one sample in a study of blood T cell repertoires in COVID-19. TCRdb keeps only in-frame clones here, not all; method: immunoSEQ multiplex PCR. The sample comprises 120,000 to 150,000 clones, 84% of which are singletons, and more than 5% rests with the top ten. The material sequenced was PBMCs or T cells enriched from blood (not recorded which). The receptors were sampled from a woman aged 50 to 60 who had been exposed to COVID-19.

The chain is built from TRBV25-1 and TRBJ1-2; D is unclear. This CDR3 comprises 11 residues. The V gene lost 4 bases and the J gene lost 5 bases, with 5 bases spanning the gap. Germline CDR1 MGHDK, CDR2 SYGVNS. For the CDR3, the DNA is TGTGCCAGCAGTGGAGGGTATGGCTACACCTTC. Encoded protein: CASSGGYGYTF.

This clone was seen a handful of times. The chain couples TRBV5-1 to TRBJ1-1; 9 bases fit TRBD1. The V gene end was trimmed by 4 bases and the J gene end by 10 bases; junction bases not matched to a gene: 8. CDR3 length: 13 residues. CDR1 and CDR2 from the germline V gene are SGHRS and YFSETQ. CDR3 in DNA: TGCGCCAGCAGCGAGGACAGGGGCGGCGGAGCTTTCTTT. Translating it yields CASSEDRGGGAFF. Variable domain in full (rest from reference TRBV5-1 and TRBJ1-1): KAGVTQTPRYLIKTRGQQVTLSCSPISGHRSVSWYQQTPGQGLQFLFEYFSETQRNKGNFPGRFSGRQFSNSRSEMNVSTLELGDSALYLCASSEDRGGGAFFGQGTRLTVV.

The chain has TRBV5-4 and TRBJ2-1; the match to TRBD1 covers 8 bases. Germline V gene sequence: CDR1 SGHNT, CDR2 YYREEE (reference sequence). CDR3 length: 14 residues. J lost 9 bases, V lost 0 bases, and 5 bases had no gene match. The CDR3 sequence is CASSLATGGPEQFF. The DNA of the CDR3 is TGTGCCAGCAGCTTGGCTACAGGGGGTCCTGAGCAGTTCTTC.

This chain uses TRBV30 with TRBJ1-1, with D possibly matching TRBD1 (6 bases). Germline V lookup: CDR1 GTSNPN, CDR2 SVGIG (reference sequence). V was trimmed by 2 bases and J by 1 base, leaving 14 bases between them. This CDR3 comprises 15 residues. The CDR3 reads CAWSRQGPWNTEAFF. CDR3 nucleotides: TGTGCCTGGAGTCGGCAGGGGCCCTGGAACACTGAAGCTTTCTTT.

The CDR3 coding sequence is TGTGCCAGCAGTCCGGGGGGGGTTCAGCCCCAGCATTTT. It translates to CASSPGGVQPQHF. This sequence joins TRBV21-1 and TRBJ1-5. TRBV21-1 is noted as a pseudogene. The CDR3 has 13 residues.

The chain employs TRBV19 and TRBJ1-1; 7 bases fit TRBD1. The CDR3 is made up of 16 amino acids. From germline, CDR1 is LNHDA and CDR2 SQIVND (reference sequence). V gave up 7 bases and J gave up 0 bases; unmatched junction bases: 11. Here the CDR3 reads CASTRGSSLMNTEAFF. The CDR3, as DNA: TGTGCCAGTACCAGGGGGAGTTCCCTCATGAACACTGAAGCTTTCTTT.

The chain couples TRBV5-1 to TRBJ2-7; the D gene is possibly TRBD2 (6 bases). The CDR3 covers 12 residues. V lost 4 bases, J lost 5 bases, and 10 bases lay in between. From germline, CDR1 is SGHRS and CDR2 YFSETQ. CDR3 DNA: TGCGCCAGCAGCCTAACGGGGGACGAGCAGTACTTC. Translation gives CASSLTGDEQYF. The variable domain in full, completed from reference TRBV5-1 and TRBJ2-7, reads KAGVTQTPRYLIKTRGQQVTLSCSPISGHRSVSWYQQTPGQGLQFLFEYFSETQRNKGNFPGRFSGRQFSNSRSEMNVSTLELGDSALYLCASSLTGDEQYFGPGTRLTVT.

J is TRBJ1-6 and V is TRBV5-1; D gene uncertain. The CDR3 is made up of 16 amino acids. Per germline, CDR1 SGHRS and CDR2 YFSETQ. Deletions cut 1 base from V and 7 bases from J, with 15 bases between. CDR3 in amino acids: CASSLKRGSRNSPLHF. CDR3 in DNA: TGCGCCAGCAGCTTGAAGCGGGGATCCCGGAATTCACCCCTCCACTTT.

The J gene is TRBJ2-7, the V gene TRBV9; 7 bases are shared with TRBD1. Germline CDR1 reads SGDLS; CDR2 reads YYNGEE. The CDR3 extends over 14 amino acids. Unmatched junction bases numbered 7, after V lost 0 bases and J lost 7 bases. As DNA, the CDR3 is TGTGCCAGCAGCGTAGGTAGGGGGCGCGGGGAGCAGTACTTC. The encoded protein is CASSVGRGRGEQYF.

CDR3 sequence reads: CASSPGGSSTDTQYF. The CDR3, as DNA: TGTGCCAGCAGCCCCGGGGGGAGTAGCACAGATACGCAGTATTTT. The chain is built from TRBV3-1 (or the pseudogene TRBV3-2) and TRBJ2-3; the match to TRBD2 covers 7 bases. V was pared by 4 bases and J by 0 bases, with 4 bases of the junction left unmatched. The CDR3 is 15 amino acids. Germline CDR1 reads LGHDT; CDR2 reads YNNKEL (reference sequence).

This chain links TRBV19 with TRBJ1-2, with D possibly being TRBD1 (6 bases). This CDR3 comprises 14 residues. Trimming took off 5 bases at V and 2 bases at J, with 12 bases between the two ends. CDR1 LNHDA and CDR2 SQIVND come from the germline V gene (reference sequence). For the CDR3, the DNA is TGTGCCAGTAGTTTTCTTCAGGGGAACTATGGCTACACCTTC. As protein: CASSFLQGNYGYTF.

This clone was seen a handful of times. V usage is TRBV19 and J usage is TRBJ1-5, with D maybe TRBD1 (5 bases). Trimming cost V 5 bases and J 2 bases, with 13 bases left between them. The CDR3 totals 15 residues. CDR1 and CDR2 from the germline V gene are LNHDA and SQIVND (reference sequence). For the CDR3, the DNA is TGTGCCAGTAGTGGAGTCCAGGGTGGCAATCAGCCCCAGCATTTT. It codes for CASSGVQGGNQPQHF.

The genes are TRBV5-6 and TRBJ2-3; TRBD1 agrees at 9 bases. The germline gives CDR1 SGHDT, CDR2 YYEEEE. The CDR3 covers 15 residues. Germline trimming cut 2 bases from V and 3 bases from J; bases unmatched to any gene: 4. CDR3 residues: CASSFLGQGTDTQYF. CDR3 nucleotides: TGTGCCAGCAGCTTTTTGGGACAGGGAACAGATACGCAGTATTTT.

This chain uses TRBV4-1 with TRBJ1-5, with TRBD1 as a possible D gene (5 bases). The V end was cut by 2 bases, the J end by 3 bases, with 14 bases between. Germline CDR1 reads MGHRA; CDR2 reads YSYEKL. This CDR3 has 16 residues. The CDR3 here is CASSQPGQGANQPQHF. As DNA, the CDR3 is TGCGCCAGCAGCCAACCCGGGCAGGGCGCCAATCAGCCCCAGCATTTT.

This chain connects TRBV6-5 to TRBJ2-1; a weak D match, TRBD2 (5 bases). CDR3 length: 13 amino acids. V was shortened by 10 bases and J by 7 bases, with 17 bases between the two germline ends. Germline assignment: CDR1 MNHEY and CDR2 SVGAGI. CDR3 nucleotide sequence: TGTGCCACGAAGGACTGGCCGGGGAATGAGCAGTTCTTC. It specifies CATKDWPGNEQFF.

As DNA, the CDR3 is TGCGCCAGCAGCCAAGCCTCAGGGGGCATCCTACGGGGCACTGAAGCTTTCTTT. This gives the protein CASSQASGGILRGTEAFF. V usage is TRBV4-3 and J usage is TRBJ1-1, with TRBD1 matching over 8 bases. V shed 1 base, J shed 4 bases, and the junction held 14 bases outside the gene matches. This CDR3 contains 18 residues. The V gene's germline CDR1 is LGHNA and CDR2 YSLEER.

A few counts support this clone. The chain has TRBV2 and TRBJ2-1; 9 bases align to TRBD1. V lost 6 bases and J lost 4; bases outside the gene matches: 1. CDR3 length: 13 amino acids. Germline values: CDR1 SNHLY, CDR2 FYNNEI. CDR3 sequence (DNA): TGTGCCAGCAGACAGGGGGCTTACAATGAGCAGTTCTTC. The encoded protein is CASRQGAYNEQFF.

For the CDR3, the DNA is TGTGCCAGCACTCGCGGAACTAATGAAAAACTGTTTTTT. Protein: CASTRGTNEKLFF. The rearrangement joins TRBV6-5 to TRBJ1-4; D not resolved. The CDR3 is 13 amino acids. Trimming took off 7 bases at V and 1 base at J, with 7 bases between the two ends. Germline V lookup: CDR1 MNHEY, CDR2 SVGAGI.

The chain uses TRBV9 and TRBJ1-2, with 10 bases identical to TRBD1. The CDR3 extends over 15 amino acids. The V gene end was trimmed by 3 bases and the J gene end by 1 base; junction bases not matched to a gene: 3. Germline loops: CDR1 SGDLS, CDR2 YYNGEE. For the CDR3, the DNA is TGTGCCAGCAGCGCCCGGGACAGGGGTAACTATGGCTACACCTTC. This sequence encodes CASSARDRGNYGYTF.

The J gene is TRBJ1-4, the V gene TRBV20-1; D remains unclear. CDR3 length equals 15 residues. Germline values: CDR1 DFQATT, CDR2 SNEGSKA (reference sequence). V lost 3 bases, J lost 1 base, and 12 bases lay in between. Written as DNA, the CDR3 is TGCAGTGCTAGTCGAAGACTAGGAACTAATGAAAAACTGTTTTTT. Its protein is CSASRRLGTNEKLFF.

The chain recombines TRBV9 with TRBJ1-3; D possibly corresponds to TRBD1 (5 bases). The CDR3 runs to 15 residues. CDR1 is SGDLS and CDR2 is YYNGEE in the germline V gene. The V and J ends lost 4 bases and 0 bases respectively, with 11 bases between them. The DNA of the CDR3 is TGTGCCAGCAGCAGGGACTCGAGCTCTGGAAACACCATATATTTT. As protein: CASSRDSSSGNTIYF.

On this clone itself: One junction end disagrees with the germline gene, perhaps due to a read error. The rearrangement uses TRBV5-1 and TRBJ2-7, with TRBD1 matching over 9 bases. The CDR3 loop spans 16 amino acids. Germline V gives CDR1 SGHRS, CDR2 YFSETQ. This CDR3 reads CASSLGIRTGAYEQYF. DNA of the CDR3: TGCGCCAGCAGTTTGGGCATAAGGACAGGGGCCTACGAGCAGTACTTC.

The gene calls are TRBV29-1 and TRBJ2-2; tentatively, D is TRBD2 (6 bases). V lost 7 bases and J lost 9, with 24 bases in between. The germline V gene has CDR1 SQVTM and CDR2 ANQGSEA. The length of the CDR3 is 15 residues. The CDR3: CSAGGGGNHRRELFF. For the CDR3, the DNA is TGCAGCGCCGGGGGTGGGGGTAATCACCGGAGGGAGCTGTTTTTT.

CDR3 bases: TGTGCCTGGAGGGGGCTGGGAAACACCATATATTTT. Amino acid sequence: CAWRGLGNTIYF. This chain uses TRBV30 with TRBJ1-3, with a tentative D call TRBD1 (5 bases). CDR1 is GTSNPN and CDR2 is SVGIG in the germline V gene (reference sequence). V lost 3 bases and J 4 bases, leaving 7 bases between the germline ends. The CDR3 consists of 12 residues.

The V gene is TRBV30, the J gene TRBJ1-3; no clear D gene. CDR1 GTSNPN and CDR2 SVGIG come from the germline V gene (reference sequence). Trimming took off 8 bases at V and 0 bases at J, with 5 bases between the two ends. This CDR3 spans 11 amino acids. This CDR3 reads CALRSGNTIYF. DNA of the CDR3: TGTGCCCTACGCTCTGGAAACACCATATATTTT.

The CDR3 sequence: CASSVGGISGNTIYF. The CDR3 nucleotides are TGTGCCAGCAGCGTCGGGGGGATCTCTGGAAACACCATATATTTT. This chain links TRBV9 with TRBJ1-3; D is perhaps TRBD1 (5 bases). The length of the CDR3 is 15 residues. V was pared by 2 bases and J by 0 bases, with 9 bases between. Germline V gives CDR1 SGDLS, CDR2 YYNGEE.

This clone came up once. This chain links TRBV27 with TRBJ1-2, with 9 bases aligning to TRBD1. This CDR3 is built from 20 residues. Germline values: CDR1 MNHEY, CDR2 SMNVEV (reference sequence). V lost 3 bases, J lost 8 bases, and 25 bases stayed unmatched. The CDR3 spells CASSLYDNHLVVRTGVGYTF. In DNA form, the CDR3 reads TGTGCCAGCAGTTTGTACGACAACCACCTCGTCGTTCGGACAGGGGTCGGCTACACCTTC.

V gene TRBV6-5 combines with J gene TRBJ1-1; 9 bases agree with TRBD1. V was pared by 6 bases and J by 5 bases, with 4 bases of the junction left unmatched. The V gene's germline CDR1 is MNHEY and CDR2 SVGAGI. This CDR3 has 13 amino acids. The CDR3 region has the DNA TGTGCCAGCAGGGGACAGGGAGAGACTGAAGCTTTCTTT. The encoded protein is CASRGQGETEAFF.